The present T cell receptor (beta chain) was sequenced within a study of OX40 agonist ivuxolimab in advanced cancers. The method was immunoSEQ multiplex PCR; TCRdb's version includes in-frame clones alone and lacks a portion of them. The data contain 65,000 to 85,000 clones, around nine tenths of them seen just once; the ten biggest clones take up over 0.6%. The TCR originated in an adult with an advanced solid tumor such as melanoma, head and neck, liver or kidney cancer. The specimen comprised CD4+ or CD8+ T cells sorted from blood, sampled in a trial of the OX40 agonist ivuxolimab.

The CDR3 DNA reads as TGTGCCAGTAGTATCACACAGGGGAACATTCAGTACTTC. It encodes CASSITQGNIQYF. The chain uses TRBV19 and TRBJ2-4; 7 bases line up with TRBD1. The J segment lost 7 bases and the V segment lost 3 bases, leaving 3 bases of the junction unmatched. Germline CDR1 reads LNHDA; CDR2 reads SQIVND (reference sequence). This CDR3 contains 13 residues.